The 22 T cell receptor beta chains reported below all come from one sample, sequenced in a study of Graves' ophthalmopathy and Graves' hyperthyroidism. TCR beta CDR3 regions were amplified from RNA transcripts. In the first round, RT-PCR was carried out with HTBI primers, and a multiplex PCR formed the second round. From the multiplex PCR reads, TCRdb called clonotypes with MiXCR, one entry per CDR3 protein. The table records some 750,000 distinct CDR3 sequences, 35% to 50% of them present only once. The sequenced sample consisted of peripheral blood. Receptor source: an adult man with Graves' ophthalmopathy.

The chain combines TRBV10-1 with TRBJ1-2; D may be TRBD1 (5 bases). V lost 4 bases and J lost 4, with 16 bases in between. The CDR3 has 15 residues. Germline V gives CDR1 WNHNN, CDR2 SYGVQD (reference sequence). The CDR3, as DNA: TGCGCCAGCAGTGGGGACCGTACCAAATTCTATGGCTACACCTTC. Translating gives CASSGDRTKFYGYTF.

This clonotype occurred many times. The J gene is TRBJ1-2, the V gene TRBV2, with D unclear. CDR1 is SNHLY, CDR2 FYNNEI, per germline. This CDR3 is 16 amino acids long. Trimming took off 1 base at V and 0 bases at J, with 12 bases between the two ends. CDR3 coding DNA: TGTGCCAGCAGTGAAGACACACAATCATCTAACTATGGCTACACCTTC. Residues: CASSEDTQSSNYGYTF.

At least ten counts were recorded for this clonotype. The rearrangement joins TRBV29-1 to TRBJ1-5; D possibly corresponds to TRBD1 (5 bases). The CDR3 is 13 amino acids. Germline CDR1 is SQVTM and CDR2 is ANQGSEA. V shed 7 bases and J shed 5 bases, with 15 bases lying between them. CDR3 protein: CSARGGADQPQHF. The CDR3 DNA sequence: TGCAGCGCTCGTGGAGGGGCCGATCAGCCCCAGCATTTT.

The CDR3 DNA reads TGCAGCGTTCTTACAAACTCCTACGAGCAGTACTTC. Its protein product is CSVLTNSYEQYF. V usage is TRBV29-1 and J usage is TRBJ2-7; D is uncertain. The CDR3 runs 12 residues. V lost 5 bases and J 0 bases, leaving 8 bases between the germline ends. Germline values: CDR1 SQVTM, CDR2 ANQGSEA.

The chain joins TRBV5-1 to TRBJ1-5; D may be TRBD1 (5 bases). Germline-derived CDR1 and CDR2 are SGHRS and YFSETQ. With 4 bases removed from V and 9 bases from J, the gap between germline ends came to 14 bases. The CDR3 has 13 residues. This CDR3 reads CASSGTSGRPQHF. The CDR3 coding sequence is TGCGCCAGCAGCGGGACTAGCGGGAGGCCCCAGCATTTT.

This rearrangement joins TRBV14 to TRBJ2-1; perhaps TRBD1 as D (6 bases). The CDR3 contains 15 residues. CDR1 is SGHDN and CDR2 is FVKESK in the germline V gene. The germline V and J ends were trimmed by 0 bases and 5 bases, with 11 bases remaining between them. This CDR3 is CASSQDRGANNEQFF. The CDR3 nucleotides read TGTGCCAGCAGCCAAGACAGGGGAGCGAACAATGAGCAGTTCTTC.

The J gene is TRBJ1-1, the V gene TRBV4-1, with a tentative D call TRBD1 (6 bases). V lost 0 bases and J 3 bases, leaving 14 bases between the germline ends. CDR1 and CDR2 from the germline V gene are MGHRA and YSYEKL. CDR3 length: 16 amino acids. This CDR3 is CASSQDGGEGDTEAFF. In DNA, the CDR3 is TGCGCCAGCAGCCAAGATGGAGGCGAGGGGGACACTGAAGCTTTCTTT.

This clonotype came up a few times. The CDR3 DNA follows: TGTGCCAGCAGCTTAGATGGACAGCAGCATTATTCACCCCTCCACTTT. This gives the protein CASSLDGQQHYSPLHF. The chain carries TRBV11-2 and TRBJ1-6, with a possible D match to TRBD1 (6 bases). This CDR3 is built from 16 residues. CDR1 is SGHAT, CDR2 FQNNGV, per germline. Between the trimmed V and J ends, which lost 0 bases and 8 bases, there was a span of 14 bases.

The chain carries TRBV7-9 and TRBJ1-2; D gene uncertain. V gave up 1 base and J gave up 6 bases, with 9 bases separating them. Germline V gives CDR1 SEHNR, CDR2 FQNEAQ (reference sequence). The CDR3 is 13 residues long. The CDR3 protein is CASSLVIGDGYTF. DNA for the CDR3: TGTGCCAGCAGCTTAGTTATTGGGGATGGCTACACCTTC. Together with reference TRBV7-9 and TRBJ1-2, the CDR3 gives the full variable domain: DTGVSQNPRHKITKRGQNVTFRCDPISEHNRLYWYRQTLGQGPEFLTYFQNEAQLEKSRLLSDRFSAERPKGSFSTLEIQRTEQGDSAMYLCASSLVIGDGYTFGSGTRLTVV.

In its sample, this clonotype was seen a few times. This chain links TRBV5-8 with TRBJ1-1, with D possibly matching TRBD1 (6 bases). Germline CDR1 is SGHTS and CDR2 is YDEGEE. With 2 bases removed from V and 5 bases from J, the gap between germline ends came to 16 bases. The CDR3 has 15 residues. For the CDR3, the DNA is TGTGCCAGCAGCTTCGCCAGGGGCGAAGGGACTGAAGCTTTCTTT. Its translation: CASSFARGEGTEAFF.

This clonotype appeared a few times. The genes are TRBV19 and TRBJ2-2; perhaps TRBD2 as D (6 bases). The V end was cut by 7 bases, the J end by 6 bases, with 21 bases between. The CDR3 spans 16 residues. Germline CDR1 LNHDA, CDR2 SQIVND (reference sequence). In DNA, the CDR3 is TGTGCCAGTAACCATCATCCTACGGGGGTCTCCGGGGAGCTGTTTTTT. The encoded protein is CASNHHPTGVSGELFF.

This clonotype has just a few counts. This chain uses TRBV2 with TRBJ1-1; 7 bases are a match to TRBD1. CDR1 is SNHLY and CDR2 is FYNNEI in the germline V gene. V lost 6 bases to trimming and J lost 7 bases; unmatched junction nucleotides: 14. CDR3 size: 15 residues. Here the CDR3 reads CASSRKQGLGGEAFF. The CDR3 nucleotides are TGTGCCAGCAGCCGTAAACAGGGGCTCGGAGGTGAAGCTTTCTTT.

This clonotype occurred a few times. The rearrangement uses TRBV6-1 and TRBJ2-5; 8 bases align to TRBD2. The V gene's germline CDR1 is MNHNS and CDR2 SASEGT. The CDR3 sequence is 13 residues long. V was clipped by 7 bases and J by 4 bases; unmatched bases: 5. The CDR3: CASTQRGRETQYF. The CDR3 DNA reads TGTGCCAGCACCCAGCGGGGGCGAGAGACCCAGTACTTC.

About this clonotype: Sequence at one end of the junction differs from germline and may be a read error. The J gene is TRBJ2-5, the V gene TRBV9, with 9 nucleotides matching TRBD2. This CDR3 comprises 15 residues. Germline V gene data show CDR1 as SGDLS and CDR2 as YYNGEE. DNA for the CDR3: TGTGCCAGCAGCGTAAGGGGACTAGCAGCAGAGGCCCAGTACTTC. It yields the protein CASSVRGLAAEAQYF.

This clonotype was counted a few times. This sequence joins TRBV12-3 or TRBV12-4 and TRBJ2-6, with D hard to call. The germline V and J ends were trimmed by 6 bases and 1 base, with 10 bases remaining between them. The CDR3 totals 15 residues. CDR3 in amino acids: CASSMVVSGANVLTF. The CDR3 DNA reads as TGTGCCAGCAGCATGGTCGTATCTGGGGCCAACGTCCTGACTTTC.

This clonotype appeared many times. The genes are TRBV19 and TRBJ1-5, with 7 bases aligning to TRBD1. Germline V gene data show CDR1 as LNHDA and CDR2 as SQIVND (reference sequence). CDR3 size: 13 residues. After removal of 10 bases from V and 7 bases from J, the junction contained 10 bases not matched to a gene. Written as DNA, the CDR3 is TGTGCCACCGAGCCAGGGGGGTGGCAGCCCCAGCATTTT. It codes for CATEPGGWQPQHF.

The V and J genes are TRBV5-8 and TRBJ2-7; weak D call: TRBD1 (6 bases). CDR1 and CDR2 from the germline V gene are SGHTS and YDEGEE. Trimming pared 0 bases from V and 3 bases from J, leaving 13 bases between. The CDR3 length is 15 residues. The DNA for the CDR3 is TGTGCCAGCAGCTTGGGTTTCAGGGGCGACTACGAGCAGTACTTC. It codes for CASSLGFRGDYEQYF.

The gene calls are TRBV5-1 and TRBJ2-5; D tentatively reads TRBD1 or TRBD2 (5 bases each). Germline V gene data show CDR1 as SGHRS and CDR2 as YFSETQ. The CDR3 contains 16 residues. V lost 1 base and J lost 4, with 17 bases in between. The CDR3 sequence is CASSLFPGRGGETQYF. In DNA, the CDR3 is TGCGCCAGCAGCTTGTTCCCAGGGAGAGGCGGAGAGACCCAGTACTTC.

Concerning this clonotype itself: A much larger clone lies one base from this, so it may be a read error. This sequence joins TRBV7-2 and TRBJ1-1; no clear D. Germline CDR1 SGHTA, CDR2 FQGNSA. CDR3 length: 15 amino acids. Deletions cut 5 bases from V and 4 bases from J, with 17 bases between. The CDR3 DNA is TGTGCCAGCAGCCCCCCCGACGGGCGGAGCACTGAAGCTTTCTTT. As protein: CASSPPDGRSTEAFF. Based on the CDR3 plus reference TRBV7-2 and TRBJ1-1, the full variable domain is GAGVSQSPSNKVTEKGKDVELRCDPISGHTALYWYRQSLGQGLEFLIYFQGNSAPDKSGLPSDRFSAERTGGSVSTLTIQRTQQEDSAVYLCASSPPDGRSTEAFFGQGTRLTVV.

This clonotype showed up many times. CDR3 residues: CASSPKGGGGEAFF. CDR3 coding DNA: TGTGCCAGCAGCCCAAAAGGTGGGGGGGGAGAAGCTTTCTTT. The V and J genes are TRBV7-9 and TRBJ1-1; TRBD1 might be the D (5 bases). The germline V and J ends were trimmed by 5 bases and 8 bases, with 18 bases remaining between them. The germline V gene has CDR1 SEHNR and CDR2 FQNEAQ (reference sequence). The length of the CDR3 is 14 residues.

The CDR3: CASSPGRTEKLFF. The DNA of the CDR3 is TGTGCCAGCAGCCCAGGGAGGACGGAGAAACTGTTTTTT. This chain links TRBV9 with TRBJ1-4, with D perhaps TRBD1 (5 bases). Looked up from germline, CDR1 is SGDLS and CDR2 is YYNGEE. V shed 4 bases and J shed 11 bases, with 15 bases lying between them. The CDR3 has 13 amino acids.

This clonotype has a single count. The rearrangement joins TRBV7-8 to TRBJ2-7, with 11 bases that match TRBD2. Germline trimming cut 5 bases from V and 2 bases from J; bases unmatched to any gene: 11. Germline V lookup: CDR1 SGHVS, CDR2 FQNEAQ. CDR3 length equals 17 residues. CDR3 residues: CASSQAPSGRIAYEQYF. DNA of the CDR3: TGTGCCAGCAGCCAAGCCCCTAGCGGGAGGATCGCCTACGAGCAGTACTTC.